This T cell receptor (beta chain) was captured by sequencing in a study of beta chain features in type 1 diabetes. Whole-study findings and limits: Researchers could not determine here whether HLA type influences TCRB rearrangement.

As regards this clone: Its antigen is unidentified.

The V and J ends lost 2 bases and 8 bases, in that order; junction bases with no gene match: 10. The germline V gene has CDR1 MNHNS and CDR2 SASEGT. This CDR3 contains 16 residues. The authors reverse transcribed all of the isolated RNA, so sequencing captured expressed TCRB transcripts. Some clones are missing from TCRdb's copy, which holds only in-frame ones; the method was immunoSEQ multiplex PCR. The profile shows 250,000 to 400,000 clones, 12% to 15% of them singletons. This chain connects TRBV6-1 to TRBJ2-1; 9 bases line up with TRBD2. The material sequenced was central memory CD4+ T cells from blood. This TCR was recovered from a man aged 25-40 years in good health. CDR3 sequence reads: CASSELGGRAGDEQFF. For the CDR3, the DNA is TGTGCCAGCAGTGAATTAGGCGGGAGGGCCGGGGATGAGCAGTTCTTC.